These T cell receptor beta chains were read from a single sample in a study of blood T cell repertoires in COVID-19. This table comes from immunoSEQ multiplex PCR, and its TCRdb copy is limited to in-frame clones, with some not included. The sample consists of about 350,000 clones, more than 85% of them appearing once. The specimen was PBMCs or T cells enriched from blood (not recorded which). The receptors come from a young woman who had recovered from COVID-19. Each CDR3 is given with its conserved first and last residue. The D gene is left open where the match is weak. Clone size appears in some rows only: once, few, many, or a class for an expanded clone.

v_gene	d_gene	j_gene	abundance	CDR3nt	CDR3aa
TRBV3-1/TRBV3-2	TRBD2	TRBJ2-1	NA	TGTGCCAGCAAGCGGGGGGCTCCCTACAATGAGCAGTTCTTC	CASKRGAPYNEQFF
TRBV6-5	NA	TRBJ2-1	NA	TGTGCCAGCAGTTACGAGGGTGGCGAGCAGTTCTTC	CASSYEGGEQFF
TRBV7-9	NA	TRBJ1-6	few	TGTGCCAGCAGCTTAACCCCGGGGAATTCACCCCTCCACTTT	CASSLTPGNSPLHF
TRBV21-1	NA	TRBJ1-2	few	TGTGCCAGCCCTGCACAGGGGGCGAACGGGGACTATGGCTACACCTTC	CASPAQGANGDYGYTF
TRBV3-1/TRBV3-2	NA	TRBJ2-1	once	TGTGCCAGCAGCCAGCGGACTAAAGAGCAGTTCTTC	CASSQRTKEQFF
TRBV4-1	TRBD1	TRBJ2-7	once	TGCGCCAGCAGCCAAGAAGTGGACAGGGGTTACGAGCAGTACTTC	CASSQEVDRGYEQYF
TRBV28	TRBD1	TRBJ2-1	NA	TGTGCCAGCAGTGCCCCCGGGACAGCATCCTACAATGAGCAGTTCTTC	CASSAPGTASYNEQFF
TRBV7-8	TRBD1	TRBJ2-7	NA	TGTGCCAGCAGCCCACCCGGGACAGGGATCTACGAGCAGTACTTC	CASSPPGTGIYEQYF
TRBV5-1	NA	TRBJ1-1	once	TGCGCCAGCAGACAGACCCGAAACACTGAAGCTTTCTTT	CASRQTRNTEAFF
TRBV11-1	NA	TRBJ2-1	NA	TGTGCCAGCAGCTCTCAGCGACGGGGGAGTTACAATGAGCAGTTCTTC	CASSSQRRGSYNEQFF
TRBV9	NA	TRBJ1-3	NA	TGTGCCAGCAGCGTAGCTCAGGGAAACACCATATATTTT	CASSVAQGNTIYF
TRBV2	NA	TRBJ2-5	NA	TGTGCCAGCACTAGGGGATTTCAAGAGACCCAGTACTTC	CASTRGFQETQYF
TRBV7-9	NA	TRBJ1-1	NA	TGTGCCAGCAGCTCCCCGGGGGGGACGGGGGGGACTGAAGCTTTCTTT	CASSSPGGTGGTEAFF
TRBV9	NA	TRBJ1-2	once	TGTGCCAGCAGCGTAGATCCAGGGAGGGGTGGCTACACCTTC	CASSVDPGRGGYTF
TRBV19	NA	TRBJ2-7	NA	TGTGCCGCCTCCCTTGGGGGGGCCAACCTCTACGAGCAGTACTTC	CAASLGGANLYEQYF
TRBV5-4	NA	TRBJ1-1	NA	TGTGCCAGCAGCTTGGGGGGAGGGACTGAAGCTTTCTTT	CASSLGGGTEAFF